This TCR beta chain was sequenced for a study of cytomegalovirus exposure and HLA in healthy donors. General observations from the study: Earlier analysis yielded a pattern in which most TCR beta V segments were productive about 90% or about 30% of the time.

This clone was recorded only once. Its antigen remains unknown. CDR1 SNHLY and CDR2 FYNNEI come from the germline V gene. The V segment lost 9 bases and the J segment 5 bases; nucleotides outside the gene matches: 7. The CDR3 spans 14 residues. The PCR used 60 Vbeta and 13 Jbeta primers. Some clones are missing from TCRdb's copy, which holds only in-frame ones; the method was immunoSEQ multiplex PCR. The table has about 140,000 clones, approximately 80% seen once. Sequencing was performed on PBMCs. This clonotype was obtained from a male donor in good health and CMV-seronegative. V usage is TRBV2 and J usage is TRBJ2-2, with TRBD2 matching 9 bases. The CDR3 bases are TGTGCCAGGCAGGGAAGCGGGAGGACCGGGGAGCTGTTTTTT. Its protein is CARQGSGRTGELFF.